The clone carrying this T cell receptor beta chain was observed many times. These data belong to a study of blood T cells in healthy people across ages. Together with a sample-barcoded 5' primer, a J-beta primer mix was included in a second PCR lasting roughly 6 to 12 cycles. TCRdb processed the 5' RACE reads anew with MiXCR; each CDR3 protein has one entry. The data hold some 760,000 distinct CDR3 sequences, with around a quarter observed a single time. The germline gives CDR1 MGHRA, CDR2 YSYEKL. V dropped 1 base and J dropped 5; count of bases not matched to a gene: 4. This CDR3 has 16 residues. This same sample was also part of a study on T cells of mothers and their children. According to that study: Regardless of relatedness, pairs show thymic selection shaping TCR recombination output in a similar manner.

The receptor was derived from a boy between 10 and 17 years old in good health. The rearrangement links TRBV4-1 to TRBJ2-2, with TRBD2 identical over 10 bases. Sequencing input: blood. CDR3 nucleotides: TGCGCCAGCAGCCAAGGTGCACTAGCGGGAACCGGGGAGCTGTTTTTT. Encoded protein: CASSQGALAGTGELFF.